This record covers a single T cell receptor (beta chain). Its specificity is not known. The source of the sample is a study of shared clonotypes between healthy human individuals. Between the trimmed V and J ends, which lost 2 bases and 0 bases, there was a span of 4 bases. Germline V gives CDR1 MDHEN, CDR2 SYDVKM. CDR3 length: 13 residues. Donors comprised healthy HIV-negative adults lacking recent acute infections or vaccinations. Whole-study findings and limits: Estimated richness values were generally larger in naive subsets than in memory subsets. Donor clonotype sharing was expected to depend on sequencing depth.

Clones were read by immunoSEQ multiplex PCR, and TCRdb kept only the in-frame ones, dropping some. The sample carries under 2.5 million clones, about 90% recorded once. The clonotype comes from a man between 18 and 29 years old in good health. Some clones in this sample may be carry-over from other donors' samples. The sequencing input was naive CD4+ T cells from PBMCs. The subset was: CD45RA+ positively selected. V is TRBV28 and J is TRBJ1-1; no clear D gene. This CDR3 is CASSLAVNTEAFF. The CDR3 DNA follows: TGTGCCAGCAGTTTAGCGGTGAACACTGAAGCTTTCTTT.